This is a list of T cell receptor beta chains from one sample in a study of T cells in Graves' hyperthyroidism and ophthalmopathy. TCRdb re-analysed the multiplex PCR reads in MiXCR, keeping a single row per CDR3 protein. The table has over 200,000 distinct CDR3 sequences, roughly 18% seen once. Sequencing used blood. These receptors were obtained from a man in his forties or fifties with Graves' hyperthyroidism. The CDR3 runs from the conserved cysteine through the conserved F or W. The D gene is left open where the match is weak. Only part of the rows carry a size: once, few, many, or a class if the clone is expanded.

TRBJ1-2 TRBD1 TRBV30 many TGTGCCTGGAGTGCAGGGGGGTATGGCTACACCTTC CAWSAGGYGYTF
TRBJ2-1 TRBD2 TRBV6-1 few TGTGCCAGCAGTGAAGCCCCTCCGGGACTAGCGGGAGGGACCTACAATGAGCAGTTCTTC CASSEAPPGLAGGTYNEQFF
TRBJ2-1 . TRBV12-3/TRBV12-4 many TGTGCCAGCAGGCCCTCCACAGAAAGCTCCTACAATGAGCAGTTCTTC CASRPSTESSYNEQFF
TRBJ2-1 TRBD2 TRBV6-1 many TGTGCCAGCAGTTACGAAAGCGGGATCGGGAATGAGCAGTTCTTC CASSYESGIGNEQFF
TRBJ2-7 TRBD2 TRBV7-9 . TGTGCCAGCGGGGGTAGCGGGAGTTACGAGCAGTACTTC CASGGSGSYEQYF
TRBJ1-5 . TRBV28 many TGTGCCAGCAGTTTAGGGGGCAGTGGGGGTCAGCCCCAGCATTTT CASSLGGSGGQPQHF
TRBJ2-7 . TRBV7-9 few TGTGCCAGCAGCCGCGCCGGGGGCACCTACGAGCAGTACTTC CASSRAGGTYEQYF
TRBJ2-7 TRBD2 TRBV5-4 few TGTGCCAGCAGCTTCACGGGCGGGAGTTTGTACGAGCAGTACTTC CASSFTGGSLYEQYF
TRBJ2-3 . TRBV19 . TGTGCCAGTAGTATAGCCTACACGGACTGGGGCACAGATACGCAGTATTTT CASSIAYTDWGTDTQYF
TRBJ2-1 . TRBV5-4 few TGTGCCAGCAGCTTGGCTAGTGGTTACAATGAGCAGTTCTTC CASSLASGYNEQFF
TRBJ1-4 TRBD1 TRBV6-1 many TGTGCCAGCAGTGACCCCGGGACAGGATTTGAAAAACTGTTTTTT CASSDPGTGFEKLFF
TRBJ2-5 . TRBV28 few TGTGCCAGCAGTTTGAGTAGGCGGACCCAGTACTTC CASSLSRRTQYF
TRBJ2-1 . TRBV19 . TGTGCCAGTAGACAGGGCCGCTCCTACAATGAGCAGCTCTTC CASRQGRSYNEQLF
TRBJ2-1 TRBD2 TRBV7-3 many TGTGCCAGCAGCTTAGGGACTAGCGGGACCAATGAGCAGTTCTTC CASSLGTSGTNEQFF
TRBJ2-3 . TRBV20-1 many TGCAGTGCTAGAAAACGGACTAGCACAGATACGCAGTATTTT CSARKRTSTDTQYF
TRBJ1-2 TRBD1 TRBV10-3 few TGTGCCATCGGGACCGGGACAGGGGGCTTGAACTATGGCTACACCTTC CAIGTGTGGLNYGYTF
TRBJ2-1 . TRBV11-2 many TGTGCCAGCAGCTCGACCCGGGGGCGGAATGAGCAGTTCTTC CASSSTRGRNEQFF
TRBJ2-2 TRBD2 TRBV7-9 many TGTGCCAGCAGCTTAGATGGACCGGGACTACTCGGGGAGCTGTTTTTT CASSLDGPGLLGELFF
TRBJ1-5 TRBD1 TRBV6-1 . TGTGCCAGCAGTGAAGAGGCAGGGGGCGGCAATCAGCCCCAGCATTTT CASSEEAGGGNQPQHF
TRBJ2-1 . TRBV10-3 few TGTGCCATCAACGATGGGGACCTCAATGAGCAGTTCTTC CAINDGDLNEQFF
TRBJ2-7 TRBD1 TRBV29-1 . TGCAGCGTACAAACAGGGGTCGAGCAGTACTTC CSVQTGVEQYF
TRBJ2-5 TRBD2 TRBV3-1 many TGTGCCAGCAGCCCCCCCCGGGAGCGGGGAGAGACCCAGTACTTC CASSPPRERGETQYF
TRBJ2-7 TRBD2 TRBV9 . TGTGCCAGCAGCGTTGATAGCGGGAGAATGCAGTACTTC CASSVDSGRMQYF
TRBJ2-1 TRBD2 TRBV20-1 few TGCAGTGCTAAAGGGGCTAGCGGGAGGATCGGTGAGCAGTTCTTC CSAKGASGRIGEQFF
TRBJ2-1 TRBD2 TRBV24-1 . TGTGCCACCAGTGACGAGACTAGCGGGATATCGAATGAGCAGTTCTTC CATSDETSGISNEQFF